The next 12 T cell receptor gamma chains were all read from a single sample in a study of gamma-delta chains in newborns, infants, children. TCRdb made new clone calls on the reads using CATT. The table has over 950 gamma-chain clones, roughly 2.7% seen once; the top ten hold roughly 23%. Sequencing used blood. All receptors derive from a child who was a newborn, infant or young child, either healthy, febrile or measles-vaccinated (not recorded which).

This clone was counted a few times. TCRdb shows a much larger clone's protein in place of this DNA's translation, and the two differ at residues 5 and 6, likely through a read error; the protein shown is translated from the DNA. CDR3 in amino acids: CATWEANYYKKLF. The CDR3 DNA sequence: TGTGCCACCTGGGAGGCGAATTATTATAAGAAACTCTTT. The chain combines TRGV8 with TRGJ1 or TRGJ2. This CDR3 contains 13 residues. The trim removed 4 bases at V and 0 bases at J, leaving 3 bases unmatched. Germline CDR1 is VENAVY and CDR2 is YDSYNSRV.

By share of the sample, this clone is large. This CDR3 reads CATWDSCFSDKKLF. The CDR3 coding sequence is TGTGCCACCTGGGATAGCTGCTTCTCTGATAAGAAACTCTTT. The chain is built from TRGV8 and TRGJ1 or TRGJ2. The CDR3 sequence is 14 residues long. The V gene end was trimmed by 1 base and the J gene end by 8 bases; junction bases not matched to a gene: 11. The germline V gene has CDR1 VENAVY and CDR2 YDSYNSRV.

By share of the sample, this clone is medium-sized. In nucleotides, the CDR3 is TGTGCCACCTGGGACGGGCGGTTCAAGATATTT. Translated, it gives CATWDGRFKIF. V usage is TRGV2 and J usage is TRGJP1. Trimming at V came to 0 bases and at J to 12 bases, leaving 1 base not matched to a gene. CDR3 size: 11 residues. Per germline, CDR1 EGSNGY and CDR2 YDSYNSKV.

For this clone: This DNA translates differently at residue 8 from the TCRdb protein, which is that of a much larger clone; a read error is likely, and the protein shown is the DNA's own translation. The chain couples TRGV2 to TRGJ1 or TRGJ2. CDR1 EGSNGY and CDR2 YDSYNSKV come from the germline V gene. The CDR3 runs to 11 residues. V trimming: 0 bases; J trimming: 11 bases; junction bases outside the gene matches: 4. The CDR3 here is CATWDGDEKLF. CDR3 sequence (DNA): TGTGCCACCTGGGACGGGGATGAGAAACTCTTT.

This clone was seen a few times. This sequence is one base from a far larger clone and is likely a read error. The sample contains more than one DNA sequence encoding this CDR3. V is TRGV9 and J is TRGJ1 or TRGJ2. CDR1 is GITISATS, CDR2 ISYDGTV, per germline (reference sequence). The CDR3 is made up of 12 amino acids. This CDR3 reads CALWEVHYKKLF. Here the CDR3 DNA reads TGTGCCTTGTGGGAGGTGCATTACAAGAAACTCTTT.

The sample holds a few counts of this clone. The protein TCRdb gives is from a much larger clone and does not agree with this DNA's translation at residue 8, likely a read error; the protein shown here comes from the DNA. This rearrangement joins TRGV9 to TRGJ1 or TRGJ2. Germline assignment: CDR1 GITISATS and CDR2 ISYDGTV (reference sequence). V trimming: 1 base; J trimming: 8 bases; junction bases outside the gene matches: 5. The CDR3 extends over 12 amino acids. The DNA for the CDR3 is TGTGCCTTGTGGGAGGTATGCCATAAGAAACTCTTT. This gives the protein CALWEVCHKKLF.

Within the sample, this clone is medium-sized. A much larger clone is a single base away; this may be a read error. The rearrangement links TRGV2 to TRGJP2. Germline CDR1 EGSNGY, CDR2 YDSYNSKV. The CDR3 runs to 16 residues. As DNA, the CDR3 is TGTGCCACCTGGGACGGGCAATCGGTTAGTGATTGGGTCAAGACGTTT. Its protein is CATWDGQSVSDWVKTF.

By proportion, this clone is large. This sequence joins TRGV9 and TRGJP. The germline CDR1 and CDR2 sequences are GITISATS and ISYDGTV (reference sequence). J gave up 8 bases and V 0 bases, and 1 base lay outside the gene matches. The length of the CDR3 is 15 residues. The CDR3 DNA is TGTGCCTTGTGGGAGGTGCAGTTGGGCAAAAAAATCAAGGTATTT. Its translation is CALWEVQLGKKIKVF.

Regarding this clone: A much larger clone lies a single base off, so this may be a read error. The chain combines TRGV9 with TRGJ1 or TRGJ2. The CDR3 length is 13 residues. The germline CDR1 and CDR2 sequences are GITISATS and ISYDGTV (reference sequence). The CDR3 bases are TGTGCTTTGTGGGAACGCCGCCCTTATAAGAAACTCTTT. Residues: CALWERRPYKKLF.

This clone is labeled as large. In the same sample, other DNA sequences code for this CDR3. This chain links TRGV2 with TRGJP2. Trimming removed 0 bases from V and 0 bases from J; junction bases left unmatched: 1. Germline V CDR1 and CDR2: EGSNGY, YDSYNSKV. The CDR3 loop spans 15 amino acids. CDR3 coding DNA: TGTGCCACCTGGGACGGGCATAGTAGTGATTGGATCAAGACGTTT. It encodes CATWDGHSSDWIKTF.

In this sample, this clone is large. This specimen includes other DNA sequences encoding the same CDR3. This chain links TRGV9 with TRGJP. Germline CDR1 is GITISATS and CDR2 is ISYDGTV (reference sequence). Trimming at V came to 3 bases and at J to 4 bases, leaving 3 bases not matched to a gene. This CDR3 has 16 residues. CDR3 DNA sequence: TGTGCCTTGTGGGAGACTCAAGAGTTGGGCAAAAAAATCAAGGTATTT. Amino acid sequence: CALWETQELGKKIKVF.

This clone was counted a few times. This likely stems from a read error, as it lies one base from a far larger clone. This sample includes further DNA sequences coding for the same CDR3. The chain uses TRGV9 and TRGJ1 or TRGJ2. Germline CDR1 is GITISATS and CDR2 is ISYDGTV (reference sequence). The CDR3 is made up of 14 amino acids. The V segment lost 4 bases and the J segment 6 bases; nucleotides outside the gene matches: 12. The DNA for the CDR3 is TGTGCCTTGTGGGAAGTGCAGGTGGGTTATAAGAAACTCTTT. The encoded protein is CALWEVQVGYKKLF.